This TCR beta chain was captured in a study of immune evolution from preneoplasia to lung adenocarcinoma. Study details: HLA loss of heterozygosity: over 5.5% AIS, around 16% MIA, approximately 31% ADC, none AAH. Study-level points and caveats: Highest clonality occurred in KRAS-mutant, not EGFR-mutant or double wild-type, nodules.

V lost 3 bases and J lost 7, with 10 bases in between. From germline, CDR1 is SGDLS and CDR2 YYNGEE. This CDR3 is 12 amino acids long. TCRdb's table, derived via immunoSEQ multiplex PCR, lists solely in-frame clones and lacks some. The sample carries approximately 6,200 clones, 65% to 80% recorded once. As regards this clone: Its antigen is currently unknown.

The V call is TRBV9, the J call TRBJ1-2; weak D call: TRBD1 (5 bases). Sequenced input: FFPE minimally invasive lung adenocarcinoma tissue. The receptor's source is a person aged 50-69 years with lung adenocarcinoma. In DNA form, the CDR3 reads TGTGCCAGCAGCGAACTGACAGTTGGCTACACCTTC. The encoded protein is CASSELTVGYTF.